This entry concerns a single T cell receptor beta chain. The sample comes from a study of blood T cell repertoires in COVID-19. Study at large: T cells, B-cell-depleted T cells, or PBMCs provided the cDNA or gDNA that served as material.

Clones were read by immunoSEQ multiplex PCR, and TCRdb kept only the in-frame ones, dropping some. The sample lists approximately 210,000 clones, 65% to 90% seen once, with 8% to 9.5% in the top ten. The CDR3 covers 14 residues. The V end was cut by 3 bases, the J end by 9 bases, with 15 bases between. Germline CDR1 ENHRY, CDR2 SYGVKD. V usage is TRBV10-3 and J usage is TRBJ2-1, with D possibly TRBD1 on 5 matching bases. Sequencing input: PBMCs or T cells enriched from blood (not recorded which). This TCR derives from a woman aged 45-60 years with acute COVID-19. The DNA of the CDR3 is TGTGCCATCAGTGACTCGGCAGGGCGCGGTGAGCAGTTCTTC. Encoded protein: CAISDSAGRGEQFF.